This T cell receptor beta chain was captured in a study of Ad26.COV2.S vaccination and SARS-CoV-2 variants (TCRdb year 2021). Context from the whole study: Vaccine-arm donors were drawn from COV1001, a multicentre, randomized, double-blind, placebo-controlled phase I-IIa trial of Ad26.COV2.S in healthy adults. The TCR-sequenced set comprised about 32 samples: some 20 Ad26.COV2.S vaccine recipients, 5 placebo recipients and 8 SARS-CoV-2 convalescent individuals. The specificity and breadth of SARS-CoV-2-reactive T cell receptors after Ad26.COV2.S vaccination were assessed by TCRbeta repertoire sequencing. Ad26.COV2.S was administered intramuscularly at a dose of 5x10^10 or 1x10^11 viral particles, either as one shot or as two shots given 56 days apart. Throughout the experiments and outcome assessment, investigators stayed blinded to trial group allocation. Trial participants were randomized into five groups of five: low-dose or high-dose Ad26.COV2.S given once or twice, or placebo on both occasions.

Study-wide findings and limitations: The authors noted that total T cell responses may have been underestimated by the TCR breadth and depth analyses. After vaccination, spike-specific CD8+ and CD4+ T cell responses were reported to show substantial breadth. The study was not powered for comparison of responses between vaccine doses or regimens. Higher spike-specific TCR breadth was observed in Ad26.COV2.S recipients than in placebo recipients (P = 0.0014). Non-spike TCR breadth was comparable between vaccine and placebo recipients, consistent with the vaccine containing only spike.

The immunoSEQ Assay was used to sequence TCRbeta CDR3 regions. After extraction, genomic DNA underwent amplification by bias-controlled multiplex PCR, followed by high-throughput sequencing. For the original study's pipeline: To quantify the absolute abundance of each unique TCRbeta CDR3 region, sequences were collapsed and filtered. T cell fraction was estimated by normalization of TCRbeta template counts to usable DNA, with usable DNA being measured through amplification of reference genes present in all nucleated cells. Repertoire TCRs were annotated as SARS-CoV-2-specific by exact matching of V gene, CDR3 amino acid sequence and J gene to a known reactive TCR set. MIRA supplied the reference SARS-CoV-2 TCR set, which was filtered for enrichment in COVID-19-positive ImmuneCODE repertoires so that public or cross-reactive TCRs were removed. Using the MIRA antigens, annotated TCRs were further analysed by specific ORF or by position within an ORF. Breadth was defined as annotated unique rearrangements over total unique productive rearrangements; depth was the summed frequency of those rearrangements. TCR breadth was compared between groups using two-sided Wilcoxon rank-sum tests. TCRdb carries this immuneACCESS record with in-frame sequences only. Its versions omit some clonotypes, under half of them owing to an unresolved V gene in the studies checked, with the rest unexplained. V, J and clone size are those of that table, while D and trimming were read from the DNA. For this sample there are around 340,000 clones; roughly nine tenths appear just once. 6.4% of the sample is in the top ten clones.

Sample treatment or condition, as interpreted from the label and publication: around 19 received Ad26.COV2.S at low or high dose, single or two shots; roughly five received placebo; per-sample allocation not given. Repertoires of vaccine and placebo recipients were sequenced from samples taken on day 63 after the first injection. Between 29 July and 7 August 2020, Cohort 1b enrolled about two dozen adults aged 18-55 years at one site in Boston, USA. Ad26.COV2.S was a replication-incompetent adenovirus type 26 vector that expressed a prefusion-stabilized SARS-CoV-2 spike protein derived from the original Wuhan strain. V loses 8 bases of germline sequence and J loses 9 bases, and the interval between the two ends is 14 bases. From a lookup of the germline V gene, CDR1 and CDR2 are SNHLY and FYNNEI. From the cysteine through the phenylalanine, the CDR3 covers 13 amino acids. Only the CDR3 portion is preserved as DNA: 39 bases, with reading frame beginning at the first base.

This clone was counted a few times. Its antigen remains undetermined. Base-call qualities are not available, and no considerably larger clone is one nucleotide away. The chain is made from TRBV2 and TRBJ1-6, and the D gene may be TRBD1, 6 bases matching. The source material was peripheral blood, sampled in a trial of Ad26.COV2.S vaccine versus placebo. The receptor comes from a person aged 18 to 65 who received the Ad26.COV2.S COVID-19 vaccine or a placebo. The DNA sequence follows: TGTGCCAGCGTGCGGAGAGGGGGTTCACCCCTCCACTTT. This yields the protein CASVRRGGSPLHF.